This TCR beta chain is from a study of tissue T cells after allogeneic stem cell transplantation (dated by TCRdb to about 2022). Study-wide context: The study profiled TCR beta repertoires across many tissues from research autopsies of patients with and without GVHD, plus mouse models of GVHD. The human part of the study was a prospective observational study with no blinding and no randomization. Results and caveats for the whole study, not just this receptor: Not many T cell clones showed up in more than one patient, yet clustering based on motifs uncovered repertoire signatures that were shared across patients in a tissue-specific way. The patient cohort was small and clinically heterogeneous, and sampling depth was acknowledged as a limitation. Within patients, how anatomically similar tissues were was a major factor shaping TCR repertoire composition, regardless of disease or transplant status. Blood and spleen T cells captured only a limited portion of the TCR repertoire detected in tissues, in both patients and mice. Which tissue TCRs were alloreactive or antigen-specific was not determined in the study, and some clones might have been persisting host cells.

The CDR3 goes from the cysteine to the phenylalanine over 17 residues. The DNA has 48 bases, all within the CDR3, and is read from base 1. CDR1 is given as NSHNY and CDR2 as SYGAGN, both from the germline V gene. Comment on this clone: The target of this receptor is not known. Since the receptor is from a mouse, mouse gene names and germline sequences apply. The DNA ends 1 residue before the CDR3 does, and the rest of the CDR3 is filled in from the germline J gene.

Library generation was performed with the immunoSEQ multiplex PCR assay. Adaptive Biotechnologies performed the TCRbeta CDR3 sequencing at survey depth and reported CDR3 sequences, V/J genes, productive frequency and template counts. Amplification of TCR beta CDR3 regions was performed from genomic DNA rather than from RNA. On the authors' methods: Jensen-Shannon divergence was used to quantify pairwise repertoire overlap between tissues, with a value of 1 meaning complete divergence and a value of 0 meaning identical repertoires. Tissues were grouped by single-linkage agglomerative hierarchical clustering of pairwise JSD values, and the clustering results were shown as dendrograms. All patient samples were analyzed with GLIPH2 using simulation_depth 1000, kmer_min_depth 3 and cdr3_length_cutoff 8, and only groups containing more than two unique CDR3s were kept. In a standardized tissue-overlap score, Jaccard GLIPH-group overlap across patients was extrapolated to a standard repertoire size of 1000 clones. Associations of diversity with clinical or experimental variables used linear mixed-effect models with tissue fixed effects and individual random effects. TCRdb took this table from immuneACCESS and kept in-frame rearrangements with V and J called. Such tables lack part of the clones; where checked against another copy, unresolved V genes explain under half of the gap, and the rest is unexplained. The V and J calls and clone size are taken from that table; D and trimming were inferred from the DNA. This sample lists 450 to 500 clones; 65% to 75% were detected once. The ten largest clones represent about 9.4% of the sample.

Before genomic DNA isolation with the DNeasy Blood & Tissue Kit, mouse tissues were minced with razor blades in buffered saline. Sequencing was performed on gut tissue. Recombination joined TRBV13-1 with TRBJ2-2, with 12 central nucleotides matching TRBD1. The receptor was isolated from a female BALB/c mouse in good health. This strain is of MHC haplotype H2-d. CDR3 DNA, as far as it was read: TGTGCAGCAGTGATGCAAGGGGACAGGGGGCGACCCGGGCAGCTCTAC. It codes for CAAVMQGDRGRPGQLY. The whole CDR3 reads CAAVMQGDRGRPGQLYF.